The clone carrying this T cell receptor beta chain has a handful of counts. This table comes from immunoSEQ multiplex PCR, and its TCRdb copy is limited to in-frame clones, with some not included. This sample has tens of thousands of clones; roughly 87% occur once, and the top ten carry 4% to 5%. V was shortened by 8 bases and J by 6 bases, with 14 bases between the two germline ends. CDR1 SNHLY and CDR2 FYNNEI come from the germline V gene. This CDR3 has 13 residues. The sample comes from a study of blood T cell repertoires in COVID-19. About the research overall: Spain, Italy and the United States supplied samples that represented acute and convalescent COVID-19.

Source material: peripheral blood. The chain uses TRBV2 and TRBJ1-3, with unresolved D. The origin of this receptor is a woman aged 45-65 years with active COVID-19. CDR3 residues: CASVPQSENTIYF. As DNA, the CDR3 is TGTGCCAGCGTTCCCCAGAGCGAAAACACCATATATTTT. The full variable domain, its missing parts supplied by reference TRBV2 and TRBJ1-3, is EPEVTQTPSHQVTQMGQEVILRCVPISNHLYFYWYRQILGQKVEFLVSFYNNEISEKSEIFDDQFSVERPDGSNFTLKIRSTKLEDSAMYFCASVPQSENTIYFGEGSWLTVV.